Below, 29 T cell receptor beta chains from the same sample are listed, as sequenced in a study of blood T cell repertoires in COVID-19. The method was immunoSEQ multiplex PCR; TCRdb's version includes in-frame clones alone and lacks a portion of them. Altogether 250,000 to 350,000 clones are present, around 90% being singletons, with the ten largest covering 4.5% to 7%. Sequencing was done on a sample of PBMCs or T cells enriched from blood (not recorded which). These TCRs come from a woman between 25 and 40 years old who had recovered from COVID-19.

The CDR3 sequence: CASTGTGGDNTEAFF. As DNA, the CDR3 is TGTGCCAGCACCGGGACAGGGGGAGATAACACTGAAGCTTTCTTT. The rearrangement links TRBV2 to TRBJ1-1; 11 positions match TRBD1. CDR3 length: 15 residues. V was clipped by 7 bases and J by 2 bases; unmatched bases: 6. Germline V gives CDR1 SNHLY, CDR2 FYNNEI.

This chain joins TRBV11-1 and TRBJ2-3; a weak D match, TRBD2 (6 bases). Looked up from germline, CDR1 is SGHAT and CDR2 is FQDESV (reference sequence). The CDR3 loop spans 16 amino acids. Trimming stripped 4 bases from V and 4 bases from J, with 18 bases between. CDR3 DNA sequence: TGTGCCAGCAGCTCCCGGGACTCCAGCCCGGCAGATACGCAGTATTTT. Its protein product is CASSSRDSSPADTQYF.

This chain uses TRBV19 with TRBJ2-7, with 9 bases that match TRBD1. The CDR3 runs to 15 residues. From germline, CDR1 is LNHDA and CDR2 SQIVND (reference sequence). V lost 6 bases to trimming and J lost 1 base; unmatched junction nucleotides: 7. CDR3 loop: CASRDRDRVSYEQYF. The CDR3 nucleotides read TGTGCCAGTAGGGACCGGGACAGGGTTTCCTACGAGCAGTACTTC.

This clone was counted a single time. The chain recombines TRBV7-3 with TRBJ2-5; 14 nucleotides align to TRBD2. This CDR3 comprises 16 residues. The germline V gene has CDR1 SGHTA and CDR2 FQGTGA. The ends lost 0 bases at V and 4 bases at J; junction bases unmatched: 1. In DNA, the CDR3 is TGTGCCAGCAGCTTAACGGGACTAGCGGGGGTAGAGACCCAGTACTTC. Its protein product is CASSLTGLAGVETQYF.

This clone was detected only once. The chain combines TRBV11-2 with TRBJ1-1, with a tentative D call TRBD1 (5 bases). This CDR3 contains 14 residues. Per germline, CDR1 SGHAT and CDR2 FQNNGV. V was cut by 5 bases and J by 5 bases, with 15 bases left in between. CDR3 sequence reads: CASSARVQGTEAFF. The CDR3 coding sequence is TGTGCCAGCAGCGCCAGGGTGCAAGGAACTGAAGCTTTCTTT.

The sample holds one count of this clone. The V call is TRBV30, the J call TRBJ1-6; tentative D call: TRBD1 (5 bases). The CDR3 covers 13 residues. V was trimmed by 4 bases and J by 3 bases, leaving 7 bases between them. Per the germline V gene, CDR1 is GTSNPN and CDR2 is SVGIG (reference sequence). CDR3 amino acids: CAWKTVYNSPLHF. The CDR3 nucleotides read TGTGCCTGGAAGACAGTCTATAATTCACCCCTCCACTTT.

The chain has TRBV13 and TRBJ2-3; 13 bases are shared with TRBD2. This CDR3 contains 15 residues. V lost 5 bases, J lost 4 bases, and 3 bases stayed unmatched. Germline V gene lookup returns CDR1 PRHDT and CDR2 FYEKMQ (reference sequence). The CDR3 coding sequence is TGTGCCAGCAGCCAAACTAGCGGGGGGGCAGATACGCAGTATTTT. Translating gives CASSQTSGGADTQYF.

The count of this clone is one. The chain links TRBV18 to TRBJ1-2, with TRBD1 matching 12 bases. The CDR3 length is 15 residues. V lost 3 bases to trimming and J lost 6 bases; unmatched junction nucleotides: 5. Germline CDR1 KGHSH, CDR2 LQKENI. This CDR3 reads CASSPPGQGANGYTF. The CDR3 DNA is TGTGCCAGCTCACCTCCGGGACAGGGGGCGAATGGCTACACCTTC.

The chain uses TRBV6-1 and TRBJ1-1; D is unclear. Deletions cut 3 bases from V and 10 bases from J, with 15 bases between. Germline CDR1 is MNHNS and CDR2 is SASEGT. CDR3 length: 13 amino acids. The CDR3 coding sequence is TGTGCCAGCAGTGACAGAAACGGGCGGGCAGCTTTCTTT. As protein: CASSDRNGRAAFF.

In this sample, this clone turned up a few times. The CDR3 sequence is CASSDTGGEDTQYF. The CDR3 DNA sequence: TGTGCCAGCAGTGATACAGGGGGCGAAGATACGCAGTATTTT. This chain joins TRBV9 and TRBJ2-3, with 9 bases lining up with TRBD1. Germline loops: CDR1 SGDLS, CDR2 YYNGEE. The CDR3 sequence is 14 residues long. The V gene end was trimmed by 5 bases and the J gene end by 5 bases; junction bases not matched to a gene: 6.

This sequence joins TRBV9 and TRBJ2-3, with 7 bases lining up with TRBD2. With 3 bases clipped from V and 6 bases from J, the junction kept 19 bases outside the gene matches. This CDR3 is 18 amino acids long. CDR1 is SGDLS and CDR2 is YYNGEE in the germline V gene. The CDR3, as DNA: TGTGCCAGCAGCGAGTCCGGTTTGAGCGGGGAGGCAAGGGATACGCAGTATTTT. Translation: CASSESGLSGEARDTQYF.

The chain couples TRBV6-5 to TRBJ1-1; D is possibly TRBD1 (5 bases). CDR1 MNHEY and CDR2 SVGAGI come from the germline V gene. The CDR3 covers 16 residues. V was cut by 2 bases and J by 2 bases, with 15 bases left in between. The CDR3, as DNA: TGTGCCAGCAGTTACCGTGTTACAGGAAAAAACACTGAAGCTTTCTTT. Protein sequence: CASSYRVTGKNTEAFF.

The J gene is TRBJ1-2, the V gene TRBV2; 7 bases agree with TRBD1. V shed 3 bases, J shed 5 bases, and the junction held 3 bases outside the gene matches. The CDR3 runs 13 residues. In germline, CDR1 is SNHLY, CDR2 FYNNEI. The CDR3 bases are TGTGCCAGCAGTGAGACAGGGATTTATGGCTACACCTTC. This encodes CASSETGIYGYTF.

The chain carries TRBV5-6 and TRBJ1-2; D is ambiguous. This CDR3 spans 16 amino acids. With 4 bases removed from V and 2 bases from J, the gap between germline ends came to 18 bases. Looked up from germline, CDR1 is SGHDT and CDR2 is YYEEEE. The CDR3 region has the DNA TGTGCCAGCAGCACCTTTGGAGACCACCAAAACTATGGCTACACCTTC. This codes for CASSTFGDHQNYGYTF. The full variable domain, completed using reference TRBV5-6 and TRBJ1-2, is DAGVTQSPTHLIKTRGQQVTLRCSPKSGHDTVSWYQQALGQGPQFIFQYYEEEERQRGNFPDRFSGHQFPNYSSELNVNALLLGDSALYLCASSTFGDHQNYGYTFGSGTRLTVV.

The CDR3 is CASSEPGQNSGNTIYF. The CDR3 DNA is TGTGCCAGCAGCGAACCGGGACAAAACTCTGGAAACACCATATATTTT. This chain connects TRBV7-9 to TRBJ1-3, with D tentatively TRBD1 (6 bases). This CDR3 is built from 16 residues. Germline V lookup: CDR1 SEHNR, CDR2 FQNEAQ (reference sequence). Trimming pared 5 bases from V and 0 bases from J, leaving 14 bases between.

V and J are TRBV6-1 and TRBJ1-5, with 10 nucleotides matching TRBD1. This CDR3 contains 16 residues. From germline, CDR1 is MNHNS and CDR2 SASEGT. The ends lost 3 bases at V and 2 bases at J; junction bases unmatched: 4. In DNA, the CDR3 is TGTGCCAGCAGTGAGACAGGGGGCGGTGGCAATCAGCCCCAGCATTTT. This gives the protein CASSETGGGGNQPQHF.

V usage is TRBV7-8 and J usage is TRBJ2-7, with TRBD2 identical over 7 bases. The length of the CDR3 is 16 residues. Germline CDR1 SGHVS, CDR2 FQNEAQ. Trimming removed 1 base from V and 2 bases from J; junction bases left unmatched: 8. The CDR3 region is CASSLGQRGVAYEQYF. CDR3 coding DNA: TGTGCCAGCAGCTTAGGTCAGCGGGGTGTTGCCTACGAGCAGTACTTC.

The chain employs TRBV29-1 and TRBJ1-2; D perhaps matches TRBD1 (6 bases). V was clipped by 2 bases and J by 8 bases, with 12 bases between them. There are 12 residues in the CDR3. CDR1 and CDR2 from the germline V gene are SQVTM and ANQGSEA. CDR3 sequence: CSVEQGTRGYTF. DNA for the CDR3: TGCAGCGTTGAACAGGGGACGAGGGGCTACACCTTC.

V is TRBV30 and J is TRBJ1-2; D gene uncertain. The V and J ends lost 4 bases and 7 bases respectively, with 10 bases between them. The V gene's germline CDR1 is GTSNPN and CDR2 SVGIG (reference sequence). CDR3 length equals 11 residues. Here the CDR3 reads CAWTFPSGYTF. CDR3 DNA sequence: TGTGCCTGGACATTCCCGAGTGGCTACACCTTC.

V gene TRBV18 combines with J gene TRBJ1-5; a weak D match, TRBD1 (6 bases). Per the germline V gene, CDR1 is KGHSH and CDR2 is LQKENI. V gave up 1 base and J gave up 1 base, with 8 bases separating them. The CDR3 totals 15 residues. CDR3 nucleotide sequence: TGTGCCAGCTCACCACAGCAGGGGAGCAATCAGCCCCAGCATTTT. Translation gives CASSPQQGSNQPQHF.

V and J are TRBV30 and TRBJ1-4, with unresolved D. This CDR3 is built from 16 residues. In germline, CDR1 is GTSNPN, CDR2 SVGIG (reference sequence). The V end was cut by 2 bases, the J end by 5 bases, with 18 bases between. The DNA for the CDR3 is TGTGCCTGGAGTCCTAGTAGGTGGCAGCAAAATGAAAAACTGTTTTTT. Its protein product is CAWSPSRWQQNEKLFF.

This clone was seen once. The chain couples TRBV6-6 to TRBJ2-1; TRBD1 matches 8 bases. V lost 5 bases to trimming and J lost 7 bases; unmatched junction nucleotides: 10. The germline CDR1 and CDR2 sequences are MNHNY and SVGAGI (reference sequence). The CDR3 loop spans 15 amino acids. CDR3 amino acids: CASSLTGGLGNEQFF. In DNA, the CDR3 is TGTGCCAGCAGTCTTACAGGGGGATTAGGGAATGAGCAGTTCTTC.

J is TRBJ2-2 and V is TRBV6-5, with D perhaps TRBD2 (5 bases). The CDR3 loop spans 15 amino acids. CDR1 is MNHEY, CDR2 SVGAGI, per germline. V was shortened by 3 bases and J by 5 bases, with 13 bases between the two germline ends. The CDR3 region is CASSYFEGGTGELFF. The CDR3 nucleotides are TGTGCCAGCAGTTATTTCGAGGGTGGGACCGGGGAGCTGTTTTTT.

The CDR3 DNA sequence: TGCAGTGCTAGTAACTGGGGGCGAAGGCAAGAGACCCAGTACTTC. It is translated as CSASNWGRRQETQYF. V is TRBV20-1 and J is TRBJ2-5, with D possibly matching TRBD1 (6 bases). Trimming cost V 3 bases and J 2 bases, with 16 bases left between them. CDR3 length: 15 amino acids. In germline, CDR1 is DFQATT, CDR2 SNEGSKA (reference sequence).

The V call is TRBV5-1, the J call TRBJ1-1; D not certain. Looked up from germline, CDR1 is SGHRS and CDR2 is YFSETQ. Trimming took 0 bases from V and 2 from J, leaving 11 bases between them. There are 15 residues in the CDR3. The CDR3 sequence is CASSLGVGLNTEAFF. Here the CDR3 DNA reads TGCGCCAGCAGCTTGGGGGTCGGGTTAAACACTGAAGCTTTCTTT.

This rearrangement joins TRBV7-3 to TRBJ2-1; D is possibly TRBD2 (6 bases). Trimming left V 4 bases short and J 9 bases short, with 19 bases between. From germline, CDR1 is SGHTA and CDR2 FQGTGA. The CDR3 consists of 15 residues. This chain's CDR3 is CASSSQGASEGEQFF. CDR3 nucleotides: TGTGCCAGCAGCTCTCAGGGAGCTTCGGAGGGTGAGCAGTTCTTC.

The chain joins TRBV7-2 to TRBJ2-1, with a tentative D call TRBD2 (6 bases). CDR1 and CDR2 (germline): SGHTA, FQGNSA. The CDR3 spans 15 residues. V was pared by 3 bases and J by 7 bases, with 16 bases between. This CDR3 reads CASSFTGTGGNEQFF. The CDR3, as DNA: TGTGCCAGCAGCTTTACCGGGACTGGGGGAAATGAGCAGTTCTTC.

The chain recombines TRBV28 with TRBJ2-7; 9 bases align to TRBD1. In germline, CDR1 is MDHEN, CDR2 SYDVKM. The V segment lost 5 bases and the J segment 2 bases; nucleotides outside the gene matches: 10. The CDR3 spans 16 residues. In nucleotides, the CDR3 is TGTGCCAGCAGTCTGGCCGGGACAGGGAATACCTACGAGCAGTACTTC. Protein: CASSLAGTGNTYEQYF.

The chain combines TRBV2 with TRBJ1-1; no clear D. Germline CDR1 is SNHLY and CDR2 is FYNNEI. Deletions cut 7 bases from V and 0 bases from J, with 6 bases between. This CDR3 is built from 12 residues. This chain's CDR3 is CASNLVNTEAFF. CDR3 nucleotide sequence: TGTGCCAGCAACTTGGTGAACACTGAAGCTTTCTTT.